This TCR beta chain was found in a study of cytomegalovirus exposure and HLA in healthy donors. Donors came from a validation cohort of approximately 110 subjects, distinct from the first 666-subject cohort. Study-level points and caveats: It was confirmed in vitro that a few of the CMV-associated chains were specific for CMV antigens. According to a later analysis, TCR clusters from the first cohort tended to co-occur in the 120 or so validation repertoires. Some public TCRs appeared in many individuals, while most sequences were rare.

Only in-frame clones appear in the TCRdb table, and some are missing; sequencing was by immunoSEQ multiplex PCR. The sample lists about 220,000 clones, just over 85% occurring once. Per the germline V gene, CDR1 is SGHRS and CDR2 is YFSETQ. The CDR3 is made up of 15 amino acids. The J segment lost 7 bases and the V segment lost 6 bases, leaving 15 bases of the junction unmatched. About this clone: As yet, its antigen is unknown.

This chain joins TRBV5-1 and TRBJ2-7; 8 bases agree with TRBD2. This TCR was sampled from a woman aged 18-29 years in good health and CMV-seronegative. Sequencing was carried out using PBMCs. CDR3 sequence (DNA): TGCGCCAGCACCCTGGTTGCCGGGAGGGCCTGGGAGCAGTACTTC. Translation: CASTLVAGRAWEQYF.